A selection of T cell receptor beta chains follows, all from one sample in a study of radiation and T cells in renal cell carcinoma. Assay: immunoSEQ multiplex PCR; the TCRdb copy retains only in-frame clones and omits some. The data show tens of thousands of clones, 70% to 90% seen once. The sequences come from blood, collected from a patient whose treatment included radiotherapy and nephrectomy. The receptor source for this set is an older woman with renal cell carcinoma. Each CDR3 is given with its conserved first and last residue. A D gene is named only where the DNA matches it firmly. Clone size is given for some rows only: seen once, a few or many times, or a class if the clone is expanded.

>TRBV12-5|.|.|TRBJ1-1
TGTGCTAGTGGTTCCGACTTTGGACAAGCCACTGAAGCTTTCTTT
CASGSDFGQATEAFF
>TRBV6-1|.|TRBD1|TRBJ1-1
TGTGCCAGCAGTGAATGGGGGACAGGGAACACTGAAGCTTTCTTT
CASSEWGTGNTEAFF
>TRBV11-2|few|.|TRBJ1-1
TGTGCCAGCAGCTTTCTACAAGGGTCTGAAGCTTTCTTT
CASSFLQGSEAFF
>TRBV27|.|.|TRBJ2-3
TGTGCCAGCAGTTCCAGGACTTATTCGGGGGTAAGCACAGATACGCAGTATTTT
CASSSRTYSGVSTDTQYF
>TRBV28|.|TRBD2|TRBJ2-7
TGTGCCAGCAGCAGAACTAGCGGGCCGCTCTACGAGCAGTACTTC
CASSRTSGPLYEQYF
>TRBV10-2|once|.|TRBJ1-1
TGCGCCAGAACACAGGACTTGAACACTGAAGCTTTCTTT
CARTQDLNTEAFF
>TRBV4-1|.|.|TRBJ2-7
TGCGCCAGCAGCGATAGCGGACAGAGCCTATCCGAGCAGTACTTC
CASSDSGQSLSEQYF
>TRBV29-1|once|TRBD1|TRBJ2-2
TGCAGCACCATCACAGGGGGCGATGTCACCGGGGAGCTGTTTTTT
CSTITGGDVTGELFF
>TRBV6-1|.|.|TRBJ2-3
TGTGCCAGCAGTGAATCCCTACCAACAGGGTCGACAGATACGCAGTATTTT
CASSESLPTGSTDTQYF
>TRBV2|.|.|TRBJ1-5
TGTGCCAGCAGTGGTGGGGGGCTTAGCAATCAGCCCCAGCATTTT
CASSGGGLSNQPQHF
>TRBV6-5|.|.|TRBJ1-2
TGTGCCAGCACCCCCGGGGGGAGCGGCTACACCTTC
CASTPGGSGYTF
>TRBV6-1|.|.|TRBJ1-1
TGTGCCAGCAGTGTGTGGCAGATAAACACTGAAGCTTTCTTT
CASSVWQINTEAFF
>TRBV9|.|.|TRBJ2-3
TGTGCCAGCAGCGTAGGTTTGACGGGCACAGATACGCAGTATTTT
CASSVGLTGTDTQYF
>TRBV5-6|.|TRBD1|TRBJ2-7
TGTGCCAGCAGCCGAGGACAGGTCCCGACCTACGAGCAGTACTTC
CASSRGQVPTYEQYF
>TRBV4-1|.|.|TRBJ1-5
TGCGCCAGCAGCCTAATGGGGGCTGCAGGGCAGCCCCAGCATTTT
CASSLMGAAGQPQHF
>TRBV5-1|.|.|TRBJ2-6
TGCGCCAGCAGCTTAGGACCGATCTCTGGGGCCAACGTCCTGACTTTC
CASSLGPISGANVLTF
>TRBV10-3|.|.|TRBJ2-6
TGTGCCGCCTGGCGCTCTGGGGCCAACGTCCTGACTTTC
CAAWRSGANVLTF